A single TCR beta chain is shown here with its context. This sample was included in a study of blood T cell repertoires in COVID-19. Across the study: The analysed material was cDNA or gDNA that came from T cells, B-cell-depleted T cells, or PBMCs.

CDR1 is SEHNR, CDR2 FQNEAQ, per germline (reference sequence). CDR3 length equals 15 residues. Trimming took 5 bases from V and 7 from J, leaving 18 bases between them. Source study methods: Amplified reference gene primers provided the basis for estimating nucleated cell counts. The assay was immunoSEQ multiplex PCR, and TCRdb's table has in-frame clones only and misses some. D and trimming were read from the DNA, whereas the V and J calls and clone size are those reported in that table. The sample has tens of thousands of clones, less than 90% seen once; the top ten hold 1.6%. The sequence came from a man over 45 with acute or convalescent COVID-19. Sequences were obtained from peripheral blood. The V and J genes are TRBV7-9 and TRBJ2-1, with D maybe TRBD2 (6 bases). The CDR3 sequence: CASSPAGQLKNEQFF. Written as DNA, the CDR3 is TGTGCCAGCAGCCCCGCGGGGCAATTGAAGAATGAGCAGTTCTTC. Variable domain in full (rest from reference TRBV7-9 and TRBJ2-1): DTGVSQNPRHKITKRGQNVTFRCDPISEHNRLYWYRQTLGQGPEFLTYFQNEAQLEKSRLLSDRFSAERPKGSFSTLEIQRTEQGDSAMYLCASSPAGQLKNEQFFGPGTRLTVL.